The rows below give T cell receptor beta chains drawn from one sample of a study of post-analysis software for immune sequencing data. Via MiXCR, TCRdb re-called the PCR reads, giving one row per CDR3 protein. The table records about 770,000 distinct CDR3 sequences, 46% of them present only once. Sequences were obtained from blood. The source of these receptors is a girl aged 10 to 17 with multiple sclerosis. Both conserved end residues are part of each CDR3. Clone sizes are given selectively: once, few, many, or a class where the clone is expanded.

TRBV12-3/TRBV12-4	TRBJ1-1	-	CATGSPNTEAFF
TRBV2	TRBJ1-2	few	CASSPGTGEFYGYTF
TRBV4-1	TRBJ2-7	-	CASSQGWDYEQYF
TRBV5-1	TRBJ2-7	-	CASKGDGFYEQYF
TRBV6-5	TRBJ2-5	-	CASSYSSRSGRALETQYF
TRBV7-9	TRBJ2-7	-	CASSLGQDEQYF
TRBV5-5	TRBJ1-2	-	CASSPTNWKNYGYTF
TRBV6-5	TRBJ2-7	few	CASSYSNRGLAQYF
TRBV15	TRBJ1-1	-	CATSRGADSAKAFF
TRBV20-1	TRBJ1-2	-	CSAAGHYLYGYTF
TRBV12-3/TRBV12-4	-	few	CASSLGWGEQYF
TRBV7-9	TRBJ2-1	-	CASSLGSGSGEYGINEQFF
TRBV7-9	TRBJ1-2	-	CASSPLGLANYGYTF
TRBV20-1	TRBJ2-1	few	CSARGEWLRNEQFF
TRBV3-1	TRBJ1-2	-	CASSQAFGQGGGYTF
TRBV12-3/TRBV12-4	TRBJ1-1	-	CASSPGVGGPNTEAFF
TRBV12-3/TRBV12-4	TRBJ2-7	few	CASSLTGLLEQYF